This T cell receptor (beta chain) was sequenced during a study of Tregs in tolerant kidney transplant recipients. Recipients received nonmyeloablative bone marrow transplants from related graft donors, with transient mixed chimerism. Libraries were prepared by immunoSEQ multiplex PCR; TCRdb keeps only in-frame clonotypes and omits some of them. Its table lists 11,000 to 15,000 clones. With respect to this clone: Its antigen is as yet unknown.

Findings and caveats of the study: Changing PCR primers prevented nucleotide comparison between some patients' samples.

Specimen: CD8+ T cells from blood (PBMCs), collected 6 months after the transplant. This receptor was obtained from a human patient who received a combined kidney and bone marrow transplant. Some T cells may trace back to the graft donor.

CDR3 DNA (partial): TGCAGTGCTAGAGAACTCACCTACGAG. Its protein is CSARELTYE. Given in full, the CDR3 is CSARELTYEQYF. The chain links TRBV20-1 to TRBJ2-7; D gene unclear. Read data end 3 residues before the CDR3 end; the end is taken from the germline J gene. CDR3 length: 12 amino acids. Germline V CDR1 and CDR2: DFQATT, SNEGSKA (reference sequence). Trimming removed 0 bases at V and 2 bases at J, with 5 bases between.